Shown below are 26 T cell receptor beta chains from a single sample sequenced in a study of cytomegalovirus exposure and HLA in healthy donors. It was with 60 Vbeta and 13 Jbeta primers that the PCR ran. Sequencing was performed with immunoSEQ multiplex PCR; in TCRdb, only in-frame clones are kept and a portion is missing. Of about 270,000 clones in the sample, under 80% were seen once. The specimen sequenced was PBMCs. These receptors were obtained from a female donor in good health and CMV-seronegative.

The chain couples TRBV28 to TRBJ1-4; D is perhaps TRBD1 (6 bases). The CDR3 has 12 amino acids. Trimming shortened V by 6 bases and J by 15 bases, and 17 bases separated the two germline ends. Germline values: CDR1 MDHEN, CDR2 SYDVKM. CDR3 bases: TGTGCCAGCAGCCTATTGAGGGGGGGAATGTTTTTT. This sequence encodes CASSLLRGGMFF.

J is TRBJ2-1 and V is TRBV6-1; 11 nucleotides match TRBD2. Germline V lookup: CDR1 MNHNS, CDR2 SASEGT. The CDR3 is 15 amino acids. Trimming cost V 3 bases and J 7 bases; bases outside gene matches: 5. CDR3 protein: CASSEGLAVTNEQFF. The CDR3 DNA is TGTGCCAGCAGTGAGGGACTAGCGGTGACTAATGAGCAGTTCTTC.

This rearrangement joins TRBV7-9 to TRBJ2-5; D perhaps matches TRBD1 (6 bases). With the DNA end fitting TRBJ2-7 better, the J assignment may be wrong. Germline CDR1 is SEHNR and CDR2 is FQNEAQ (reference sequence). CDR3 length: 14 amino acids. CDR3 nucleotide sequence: TGTGCCAGCAGCCCCGGGACACTATCCTACGAGCAGTACTTC. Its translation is CASSPGTLSYEQYF.

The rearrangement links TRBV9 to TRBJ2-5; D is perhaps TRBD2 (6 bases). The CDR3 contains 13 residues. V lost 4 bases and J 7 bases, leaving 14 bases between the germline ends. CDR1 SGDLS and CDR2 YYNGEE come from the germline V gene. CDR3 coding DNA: TGTGCCAGCAGCTTACTAGCCAGTGGGACCCAGTACTTC. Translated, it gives CASSLLASGTQYF.

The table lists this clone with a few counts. This CDR3 reads CAISVRETRNEQFF. The CDR3 DNA follows: TGTGCCATCAGTGTGCGGGAGACCCGCAATGAGCAGTTCTTC. V gene TRBV10-3 combines with J gene TRBJ2-1; 7 nucleotides agree with TRBD2. Unmatched junction bases numbered 6, after V lost 4 bases and J lost 6 bases. Germline lookup yields CDR1 ENHRY and CDR2 SYGVKD. The CDR3 is 14 residues long.

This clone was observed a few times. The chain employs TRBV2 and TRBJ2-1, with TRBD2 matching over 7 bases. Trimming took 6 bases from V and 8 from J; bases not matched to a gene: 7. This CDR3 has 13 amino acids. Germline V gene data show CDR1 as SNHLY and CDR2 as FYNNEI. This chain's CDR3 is CASSRWGGHEQFF. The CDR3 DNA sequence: TGTGCCAGCAGCCGGTGGGGAGGGCATGAGCAGTTCTTC.

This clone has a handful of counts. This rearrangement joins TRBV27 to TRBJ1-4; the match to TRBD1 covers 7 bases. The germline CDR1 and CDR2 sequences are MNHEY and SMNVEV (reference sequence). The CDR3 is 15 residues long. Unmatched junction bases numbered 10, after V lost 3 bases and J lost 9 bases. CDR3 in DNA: TGTGCCAGCAGTTTCCGTTGGGCAGGGGGGAAAAAACTGTTTTTT. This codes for CASSFRWAGGKKLFF.

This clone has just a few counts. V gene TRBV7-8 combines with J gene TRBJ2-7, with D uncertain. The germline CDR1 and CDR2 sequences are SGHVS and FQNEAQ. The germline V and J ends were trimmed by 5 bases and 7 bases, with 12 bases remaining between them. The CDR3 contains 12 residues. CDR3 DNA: TGTGCCAGCAGCCAGGATGGCGAGGAGCAGTACTTC. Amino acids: CASSQDGEEQYF.

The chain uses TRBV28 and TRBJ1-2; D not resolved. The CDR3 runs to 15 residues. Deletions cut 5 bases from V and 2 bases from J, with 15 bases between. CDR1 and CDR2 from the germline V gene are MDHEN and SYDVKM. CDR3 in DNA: TGTGCCAGCAGTCCAACCCCCCTCCAGAACTATGGCTACACCTTC. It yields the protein CASSPTPLQNYGYTF.

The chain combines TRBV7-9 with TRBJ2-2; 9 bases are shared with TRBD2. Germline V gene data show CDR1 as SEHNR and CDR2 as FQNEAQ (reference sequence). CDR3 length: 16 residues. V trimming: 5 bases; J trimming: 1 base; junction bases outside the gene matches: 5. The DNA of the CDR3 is TGTGCCAGCAGCCGTATAGCGGGAGTGAACACCGGGGAGCTGTTTTTT. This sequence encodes CASSRIAGVNTGELFF.

The CDR3 DNA reads as TGTGCCAGCTCACCTCGGACTAGCGGGAGCGGGTCCTACAATGAGCAGTTCTTC. This codes for CASSPRTSGSGSYNEQFF. This rearrangement joins TRBV18 to TRBJ2-1, with TRBD2 matching 13 bases. Germline CDR1 reads KGHSH; CDR2 reads LQKENI. The length of the CDR3 is 18 residues. V shed 3 bases and J 1 base; nucleotides not matched to a gene: 6.

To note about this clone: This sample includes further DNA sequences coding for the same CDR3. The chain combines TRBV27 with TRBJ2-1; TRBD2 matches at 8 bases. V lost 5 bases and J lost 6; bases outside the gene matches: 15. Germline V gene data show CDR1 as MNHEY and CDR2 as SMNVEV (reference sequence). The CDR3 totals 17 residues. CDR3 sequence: CASSISKAGETGNEQFF. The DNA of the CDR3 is TGTGCCAGCAGTATCTCGAAAGCGGGAGAGACGGGCAATGAGCAGTTCTTC.

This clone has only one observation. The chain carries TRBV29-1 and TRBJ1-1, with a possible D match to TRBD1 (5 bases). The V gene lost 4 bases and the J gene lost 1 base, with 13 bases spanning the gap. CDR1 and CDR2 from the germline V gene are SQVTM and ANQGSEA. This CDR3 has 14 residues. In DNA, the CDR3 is TGCAGCGTTGCCCCGGGGGGAAGGAACACTGAAGCTTTCTTT. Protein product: CSVAPGGRNTEAFF.

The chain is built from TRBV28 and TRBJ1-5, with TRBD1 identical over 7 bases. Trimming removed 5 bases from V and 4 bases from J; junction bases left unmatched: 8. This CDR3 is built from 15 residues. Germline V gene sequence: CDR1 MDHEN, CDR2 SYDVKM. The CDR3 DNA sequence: TGTGCCAGCAGTCCGACAGGGTTGAGTAATCAGCCCCAGCATTTT. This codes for CASSPTGLSNQPQHF. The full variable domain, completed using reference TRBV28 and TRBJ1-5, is DVKVTQSSRYLVKRTGEKVFLECVQDMDHENMFWYRQDPGLGLRLIYFSYDVKMKEKGDIPEGYSVSREKKERFSLILESASTNQTSMYLCASSPTGLSNQPQHFGDGTRLSIL.

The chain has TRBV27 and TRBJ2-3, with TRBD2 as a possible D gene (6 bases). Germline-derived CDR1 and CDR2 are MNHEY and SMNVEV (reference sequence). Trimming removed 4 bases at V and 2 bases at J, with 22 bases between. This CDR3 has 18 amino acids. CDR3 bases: TGTGCCAGCAGTTCCTCCTACATCCAGGGAGGCCCCACAGATACGCAGTATTTT. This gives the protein CASSSSYIQGGPTDTQYF.

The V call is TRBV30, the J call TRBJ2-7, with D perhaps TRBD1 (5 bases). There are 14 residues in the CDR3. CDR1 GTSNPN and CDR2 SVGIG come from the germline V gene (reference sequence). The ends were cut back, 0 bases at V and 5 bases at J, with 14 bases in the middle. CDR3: CAWSVTSGFNEQYF. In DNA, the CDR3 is TGTGCCTGGAGTGTCACCTCAGGGTTCAACGAGCAGTACTTC.

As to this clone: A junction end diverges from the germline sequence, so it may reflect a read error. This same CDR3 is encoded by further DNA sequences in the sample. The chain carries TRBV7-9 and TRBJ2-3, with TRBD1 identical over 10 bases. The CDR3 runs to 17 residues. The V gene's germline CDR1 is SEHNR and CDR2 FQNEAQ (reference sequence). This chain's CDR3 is CASSFPRDRGTTDTQYF. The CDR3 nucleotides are TGTGCCAGCAGCTTTCCCCGGGACAGGGGCACCACGGATACGCAGTACTTT.

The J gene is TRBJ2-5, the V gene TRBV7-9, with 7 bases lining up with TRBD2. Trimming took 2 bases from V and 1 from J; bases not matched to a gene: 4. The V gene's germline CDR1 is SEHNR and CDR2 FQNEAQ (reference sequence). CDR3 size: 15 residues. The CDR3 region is CASSLLAAPQETQYF. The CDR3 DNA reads TGTGCCAGCAGCTTACTAGCGGCCCCCCAAGAGACCCAGTACTTC.

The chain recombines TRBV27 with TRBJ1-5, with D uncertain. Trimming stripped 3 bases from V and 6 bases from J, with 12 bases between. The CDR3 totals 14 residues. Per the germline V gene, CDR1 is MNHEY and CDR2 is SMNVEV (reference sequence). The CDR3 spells CASSFSGPRQPQHF. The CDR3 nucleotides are TGTGCCAGCAGTTTTTCAGGCCCCCGTCAGCCCCAGCATTTT.

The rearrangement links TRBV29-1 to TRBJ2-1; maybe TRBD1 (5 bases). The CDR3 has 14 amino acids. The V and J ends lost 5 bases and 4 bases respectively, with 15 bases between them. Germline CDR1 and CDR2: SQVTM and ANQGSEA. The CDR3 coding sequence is TGCAGCGTTCAGGACAAGGCTAGTTACAATGAGCAGTTCTTC. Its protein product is CSVQDKASYNEQFF.

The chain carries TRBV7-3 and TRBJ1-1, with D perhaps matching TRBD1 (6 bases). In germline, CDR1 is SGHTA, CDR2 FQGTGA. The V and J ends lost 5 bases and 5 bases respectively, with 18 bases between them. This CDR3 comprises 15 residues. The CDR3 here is CASSLPGTPRTEAFF. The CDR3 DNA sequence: TGTGCCAGCAGCCTCCCCGGGACACCTCGAACTGAAGCTTTCTTT.

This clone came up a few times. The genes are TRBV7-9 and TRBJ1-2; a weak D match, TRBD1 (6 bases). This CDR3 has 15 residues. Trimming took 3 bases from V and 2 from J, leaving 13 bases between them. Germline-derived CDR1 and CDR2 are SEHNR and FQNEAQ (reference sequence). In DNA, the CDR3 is TGTGCCAGCAGCTTTGGGCAGGGGATAAACTATGGCTACACCTTC. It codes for CASSFGQGINYGYTF.

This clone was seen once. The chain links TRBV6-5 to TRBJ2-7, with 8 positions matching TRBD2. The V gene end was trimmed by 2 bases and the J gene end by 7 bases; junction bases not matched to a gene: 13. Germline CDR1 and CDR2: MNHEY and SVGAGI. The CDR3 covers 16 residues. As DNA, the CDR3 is TGTGCCAGCAGTTACCGCGTTGACGGGAGGGCCAGTGAGCAGTACTTC. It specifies CASSYRVDGRASEQYF.

CDR3 residues: CASRPGQTVSNYGYTF. The CDR3 region has the DNA TGTGCTTCCCGTCCGGGACAGACCGTTTCTAACTATGGCTACACCTTC. The chain uses TRBV10-3 and TRBJ1-2; 7 nucleotides match TRBD1. The CDR3 has 16 amino acids. The germline CDR1 and CDR2 sequences are ENHRY and SYGVKD.

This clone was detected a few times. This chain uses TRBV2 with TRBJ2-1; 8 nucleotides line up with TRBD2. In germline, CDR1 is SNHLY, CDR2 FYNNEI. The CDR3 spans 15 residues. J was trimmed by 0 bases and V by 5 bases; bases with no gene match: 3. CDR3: CASSMSGSSYNEQFF. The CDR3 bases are TGTGCCAGCAGTATGAGCGGGAGCTCCTACAATGAGCAGTTCTTC.

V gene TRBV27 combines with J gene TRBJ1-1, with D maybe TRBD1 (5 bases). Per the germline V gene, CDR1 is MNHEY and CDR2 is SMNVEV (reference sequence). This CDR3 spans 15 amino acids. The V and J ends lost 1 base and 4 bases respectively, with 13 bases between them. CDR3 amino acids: CASSLWTRVGTEAFF. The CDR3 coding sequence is TGTGCCAGCAGTTTATGGACCAGGGTAGGCACTGAAGCTTTCTTT.